This T cell receptor (beta chain) was profiled in a study of brain T cells in children with intractable seizures. The protocol was immunoSEQ multiplex PCR, while the TCRdb copy is restricted to in-frame clones and leaves out a portion. The repertoire holds about 340,000 clones, with over 85% as singletons. Time point specified: blood from clinic visit 5 months post-surgery; TSC patient then seizure free. Sequencing was limited to surgery cases with top T cell transcript signatures in brain tissue. Pre-surgery treatment included at least one anti-epileptic drug. Study results and caveats: Pre- and post-surgery blood differed in depth, so pre-surgery absences may be undersampling. Only CDR3 sequence similarity suggested viral specificity, without known HCMV serostatus.

V was clipped by 3 bases and J by 5 bases, with 13 bases between them. The CDR3 contains 14 residues. Germline-derived CDR1 and CDR2 are DFQATT and SNEGSKA (reference sequence). This clone was seen just once. What it binds is not known. The genes are TRBV20-1 and TRBJ2-2, with D uncertain. Specimen: peripheral blood, collected approximately 5 months after surgery. This sequence originates from a boy in the first two years of life with tuberous sclerosis and intractable seizures. The CDR3 is CSASRPRKTGELFF. The CDR3 region has the DNA TGCAGTGCTAGTAGGCCTAGGAAAACCGGGGAGCTGTTTTTT.